The present T cell receptor beta chain was sequenced within a study of response to subunit inactivated influenza vaccine. MiXCR, applied by TCRdb to the RT-PCR reads, yields one record per CDR3 protein. This sample has around 520,000 distinct CDR3 sequences; 25% occur once, and the top ten carry about 1.9%. Germline CDR1 SGHDT, CDR2 YYEEEE. The J segment lost 6 bases and the V segment lost 4 bases, leaving 8 bases of the junction unmatched. The CDR3 extends over 16 amino acids. The sequences come from CD4+ T cells sorted from PBMCs, collected roughly 5 days after vaccination. The source is a man in his forties or fifties who received an inactivated influenza vaccine. V and J are TRBV5-6 and TRBJ2-1, with TRBD2 matching 12 bases. The CDR3: CASSAPGLAGTNEQFF. The DNA for the CDR3 is TGTGCCAGCAGCGCTCCGGGACTAGCGGGTACCAATGAGCAGTTCTTC. Together with reference TRBV5-6 and TRBJ2-1, the CDR3 gives the full variable domain: DAGVTQSPTHLIKTRGQQVTLRCSPKSGHDTVSWYQQALGQGPQFIFQYYEEEERQRGNFPDRFSGHQFPNYSSELNVNALLLGDSALYLCASSAPGLAGTNEQFFGPGTRLTVL.